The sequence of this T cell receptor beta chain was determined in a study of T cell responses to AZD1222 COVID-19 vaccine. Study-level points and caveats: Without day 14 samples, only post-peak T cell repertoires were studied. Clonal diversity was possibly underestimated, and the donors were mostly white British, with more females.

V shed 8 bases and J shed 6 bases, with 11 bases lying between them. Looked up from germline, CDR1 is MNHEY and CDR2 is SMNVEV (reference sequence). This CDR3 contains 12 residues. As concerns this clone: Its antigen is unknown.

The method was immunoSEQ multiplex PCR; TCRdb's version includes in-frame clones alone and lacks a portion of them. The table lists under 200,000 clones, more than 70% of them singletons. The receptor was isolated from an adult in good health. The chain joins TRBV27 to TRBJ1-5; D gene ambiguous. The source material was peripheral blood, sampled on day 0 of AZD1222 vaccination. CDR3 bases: TGTGCCAGCGCTCCACCGGGTCAGCCCCAGCATTTT. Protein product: CASAPPGQPQHF.